The next 29 T cell receptor beta chains were all read from a single sample in a study of graft-versus-host responses after intestinal transplantation (dated by TCRdb to 2020 to 2023). Library preparation used the immunoSEQ multiplex PCR assay. The immuneACCESS repertoire file appears here via TCRdb, limited to in-frame rearrangements. These files lack a portion of the clones; in checked studies, under half of the deficit traces to unresolved V genes, and the cause of the others is not known. This sample is represented by 40,000 to 45,000 clones; around 90% of them were singletons. The ten largest clones capture 2% to 3% of the sample. The sequences come from PBMCs, collected about 330 days after intestinal transplant. These receptors came from a human patient who received an intestinal transplant, so some T cells may come from the graft donor.

This chain joins TRBV6-1 and TRBJ2-7; 9 bases fit TRBD1. Germline V CDR1 and CDR2: MNHNS, SASEGT. This CDR3 comprises 12 residues. With V trimmed by 6 bases and J by 6 bases, 3 bases remained unmatched. This chain's CDR3 is CASSRQGGEQYF. Here the CDR3 DNA reads TGTGCCAGCAGCAGACAGGGGGGCGAGCAGTACTTC.

The V gene is TRBV6-5, the J gene TRBJ2-1, with 9 bases fitting TRBD1. Looked up from germline, CDR1 is MNHEY and CDR2 is SVGAGI. Trimming cost V 0 bases and J 9 bases; bases outside gene matches: 6. The CDR3 consists of 15 residues. DNA for the CDR3: TGTGCCAGCAGTTACTCTAGGACAGGGGCGGGTGAGCAGTTCTTC. Translated: CASSYSRTGAGEQFF.

The CDR3 is CASSVAWGQGVDEQYF. The CDR3, as DNA: TGTGCCAGCAGCGTAGCATGGGGACAGGGGGTAGACGAGCAGTACTTC. The rearrangement links TRBV9 to TRBJ2-7, with 11 bases identical to TRBD1. The CDR3 loop spans 16 amino acids. The trim removed 0 bases at V and 5 bases at J, leaving 7 bases unmatched. Germline V CDR1 and CDR2: SGDLS, YYNGEE.

V usage is TRBV2 and J usage is TRBJ1-2, with TRBD1 as a possible D gene (5 bases). V was clipped by 5 bases and J by 0 bases, with 10 bases between them. Germline-derived CDR1 and CDR2 are SNHLY and FYNNEI. The CDR3 is 14 amino acids. The DNA for the CDR3 is TGTGCCAGCAGTCGTCAGGGTACTAACTATGGCTACACCTTC. This encodes CASSRQGTNYGYTF. The complete variable domain, with remaining parts taken from reference TRBV2 and TRBJ1-2, reads EPEVTQTPSHQVTQMGQEVILRCVPISNHLYFYWYRQILGQKVEFLVSFYNNEISEKSEIFDDQFSVERPDGSNFTLKIRSTKLEDSAMYFCASSRQGTNYGYTFGSGTRLTVV.

The CDR3 spells CASSLMKAGGRTYEQYF. In DNA, the CDR3 is TGTGCCAGCAGCTTAATGAAAGCGGGGGGGCGTACCTACGAGCAGTACTTC. The V gene is TRBV7-2, the J gene TRBJ2-7, with 10 bases matching TRBD2. From germline, CDR1 is SGHTA and CDR2 FQGNSA. This CDR3 is 17 amino acids long. The ends lost 2 bases at V and 2 bases at J; junction bases unmatched: 9. Supplemented by reference TRBV7-2 and TRBJ2-7, the full variable domain reads GAGVSQSPSNKVTEKGKDVELRCDPISGHTALYWYRQSLGQGLEFLIYFQGNSAPDKSGLPSDRFSAERTGGSVSTLTIQRTQQEDSAVYLCASSLMKAGGRTYEQYFGPGTRLTVT.

CDR3 nucleotides: TGCGCCAGCAGTTTAGACTCTCCCGGGACAGGGTCCTACGAGCAGTACTTC. Translating it yields CASSLDSPGTGSYEQYF. The J gene is TRBJ2-7, the V gene TRBV5-1; 9 bases line up with TRBD1. The CDR3 is made up of 17 amino acids. CDR1 SGHRS and CDR2 YFSETQ come from the germline V gene. J was trimmed by 1 base and V by 5 bases; bases with no gene match: 13.

This rearrangement joins TRBV27 to TRBJ2-1; 11 bases map to TRBD2. The V and J ends lost 6 bases and 4 bases, in that order; junction bases with no gene match: 8. The length of the CDR3 is 16 residues. Per the germline V gene, CDR1 is MNHEY and CDR2 is SMNVEV (reference sequence). DNA for the CDR3: TGTGCCAGCAGCCAACTAACTAGCGGGGGTTACAATGAGCAGTTCTTC. Encoded protein: CASSQLTSGGYNEQFF.

The chain joins TRBV28 to TRBJ2-1, with D possibly being TRBD1 (6 bases). The CDR3 extends over 14 amino acids. Germline V gene lookup returns CDR1 MDHEN and CDR2 SYDVKM. Trimming took 3 bases from V and 12 from J, leaving 18 bases between them. The CDR3 here is CASSFPGQFWMQFF. For the CDR3, the DNA is TGTGCCAGCAGTTTCCCAGGACAGTTTTGGATGCAGTTCTTC.

The V call is TRBV11-3, the J call TRBJ2-1; possibly TRBD1 for D (6 bases). CDR3 size: 13 residues. The ends were cut back, 3 bases at V and 4 bases at J, with 7 bases in the middle. Looked up from germline, CDR1 is SGHNT and CDR2 is YENEEA. The CDR3 coding sequence is TGTGCCAGCAGCTTGGACAGTTACAATGAGCAGTTCTTC. Encoded protein: CASSLDSYNEQFF.

This chain uses TRBV7-2 with TRBJ2-2, with unresolved D. Germline CDR1 SGHTA, CDR2 FQGNSA. CDR3 length: 14 amino acids. V was cut by 4 bases and J by 6 bases, with 12 bases left in between. The CDR3 is CASSSSSGAGELFF. The CDR3, as DNA: TGTGCCAGCAGCTCAAGCTCTGGGGCCGGGGAGCTGTTTTTT.

This chain connects TRBV4-1 to TRBJ1-2; D is unresolved. The V gene's germline CDR1 is MGHRA and CDR2 YSYEKL. The CDR3 length is 13 residues. V dropped 1 base and J dropped 8 bases, with 11 bases sitting between them. This CDR3 reads CASSQVIGQGYTF. Here the CDR3 DNA reads TGCGCCAGCAGCCAAGTTATAGGGCAAGGCTACACCTTC.

The chain combines TRBV9 with TRBJ1-1, with 11 bases lining up with TRBD1. Losses at the gene ends were 3 bases for V and 4 bases for J; bases not matched to a gene: 5. This CDR3 has 15 amino acids. CDR1 and CDR2 (germline): SGDLS, YYNGEE. DNA of the CDR3: TGTGCCAGCAGCGGCTCCGGGACAGGGGGCACTGAAGCTTTCTTT. Translation gives CASSGSGTGGTEAFF.

Only a few counts were recorded for this clone. This CDR3 is CASSFSETQYF. The CDR3 nucleotides read TGCGCCAGCAGCTTTAGCGAGACCCAGTACTTC. The chain links TRBV5-1 to TRBJ2-5; no firm D call. The V end lost 2 bases, the J end lost 5 bases, and 4 bases lay between the germline ends. Per germline, CDR1 SGHRS and CDR2 YFSETQ. The CDR3 covers 11 residues.

Comments on this clone: Compared with germline, one end of the junction differs, possibly owing to a read error. Distinct nucleotide sequences in the sample also encode this CDR3. V is TRBV12-5 and J is TRBJ2-2, with a tentative D call TRBD1 (7 bases). CDR3 length: 17 residues. Per germline, CDR1 LGHNT and CDR2 FRNRAP. The CDR3 reads CASGFYGGTENTGELFF. The CDR3 bases are TGTGCTAGCGGTTTTTATGGGGGGACAGAGAACACCGGGGAGCTGTTTTTT.

The rearrangement joins TRBV9 to TRBJ2-5; TRBD2 matches 8 bases. The ends lost 4 bases at V and 3 bases at J; junction bases unmatched: 5. The CDR3 totals 14 residues. Germline V gene sequence: CDR1 SGDLS, CDR2 YYNGEE. The CDR3 nucleotides are TGTGCCAGCAGCACCTTGACTAGCGAAGAGACCCAGTACTTC. It is translated as CASSTLTSEETQYF.

In its sample, this clone was seen once. This rearrangement joins TRBV6-4 to TRBJ2-1; possible D gene TRBD2, 5 bases. Trimming removed 2 bases from V and 5 bases from J, with 7 bases in between. The CDR3 loop spans 13 amino acids. Germline V CDR1 and CDR2: MRHNA, SNTAGT. The CDR3 here is CASSDGRHNEQFF. For the CDR3, the DNA is TGTGCCAGCAGTGACGGGAGACACAATGAGCAGTTCTTC.

The chain combines TRBV5-5 with TRBJ2-7; D uncertain. This CDR3 is built from 11 residues. Germline CDR1 SGHKS, CDR2 YYEKEE (reference sequence). Trimming took 4 bases from V and 2 from J, leaving 4 bases between them. CDR3 DNA sequence: TGTGCCAGCAGCCCGGCCTACGAGCAGTACTTC. Translation: CASSPAYEQYF. The entire variable domain, with the rest obtained from reference TRBV5-5 and TRBJ2-7, is as follows: DAGVTQSPTHLIKTRGQQVTLRCSPISGHKSVSWYQQVLGQGPQFIFQYYEKEERGRGNFPDRFSARQFPNYSSELNVNALLLGDSALYLCASSPAYEQYFGPGTRLTVT.

The chain combines TRBV6-1 with TRBJ1-2; the D is unclear. V was trimmed by 2 bases and J by 4 bases, leaving 5 bases between them. The CDR3 runs 12 residues. CDR1 MNHNS and CDR2 SASEGT come from the germline V gene. The CDR3 DNA sequence: TGTGCCAGCAGTGAAATTAGCTATGGCTACACCTTC. The encoded protein is CASSEISYGYTF.

The rearrangement uses TRBV7-2 and TRBJ2-3; tentatively, D is TRBD2 (6 bases). V shed 5 bases and J shed 2 bases, with 26 bases lying between them. Per the germline V gene, CDR1 is SGHTA and CDR2 is FQGNSA. This CDR3 region has 19 residues. DNA of the CDR3: TGTGCCAGCAGCCCCAGTAGAGGGCGCCTGGGACTCTACACAGATACGCAGTATTTT. Translating it yields CASSPSRGRLGLYTDTQYF.

Regarding this clone: The junction departs from germline at one end; a sequencing error may be responsible. The same CDR3 can be traced to other DNA sequences in this sample. The V and J genes are TRBV30 and TRBJ2-4, with 8 bases lining up with TRBD2. The CDR3 runs to 14 residues. Germline V lookup: CDR1 GTSNPN, CDR2 SVGIG (reference sequence). The CDR3 spells CAWSVAGAKNIQYF. The CDR3 coding sequence is TGTGCCTGGAGTGTAGCGGGAGCCAAGAACATTCAGTACTTC.

This chain uses TRBV28 with TRBJ2-7; D gene unclear. CDR1 MDHEN and CDR2 SYDVKM come from the germline V gene. The V and J ends lost 5 bases and 2 bases respectively, with 10 bases between them. The CDR3 consists of 13 residues. The CDR3 sequence is CASSLRFPYEQYF. CDR3 sequence (DNA): TGTGCCAGCAGTCTCCGTTTTCCCTACGAGCAGTACTTC.

The genes are TRBV7-2 and TRBJ2-1; D is perhaps TRBD2 (7 bases). Germline V CDR1 and CDR2: SGHTA, FQGNSA. This CDR3 comprises 17 residues. V lost 1 base and J 0 bases, leaving 13 bases between the germline ends. CDR3 DNA: TGTGCCAGCAGCTTAGAAGGGGGGGCTAGCTCCTACAATGAGCAGTTCTTC. The encoded protein is CASSLEGGASSYNEQFF.

Worth noting for this clone: This same CDR3 is encoded by further DNA sequences in the sample. The J gene is TRBJ2-3, the V gene TRBV5-1; D is perhaps TRBD2 (5 bases). Germline V gene data show CDR1 as SGHRS and CDR2 as YFSETQ. V lost 0 bases, J lost 3 bases, and 8 bases lay in between. CDR3 length: 14 residues. For the CDR3, the DNA is TGCGCCAGCAGCTTGGCGGGCGGGACAGATACGCAGTATTTT. Protein product: CASSLAGGTDTQYF.

The chain couples TRBV4-1 to TRBJ1-5, with D possibly being TRBD1 (5 bases). V lost 2 bases and J lost 3, with 14 bases in between. The CDR3 is made up of 16 amino acids. Germline V gene data show CDR1 as MGHRA and CDR2 as YSYEKL. This CDR3 is CASSQPERGNNQPQHF. CDR3 sequence (DNA): TGCGCCAGCAGCCAACCCGAACGGGGGAACAATCAGCCCCAGCATTTT.

The V gene is TRBV28, the J gene TRBJ2-7; D remains unclear. Trimming pared 5 bases from V and 4 bases from J, leaving 9 bases between. Germline CDR1 reads MDHEN; CDR2 reads SYDVKM. The CDR3 has 12 residues. The CDR3 sequence is CASSPLLYEQYF. The CDR3 coding sequence is TGTGCCAGCAGTCCTCTGTTGTACGAGCAGTACTTC. The full variable domain, its missing parts supplied by reference TRBV28 and TRBJ2-7, is DVKVTQSSRYLVKRTGEKVFLECVQDMDHENMFWYRQDPGLGLRLIYFSYDVKMKEKGDIPEGYSVSREKKERFSLILESASTNQTSMYLCASSPLLYEQYFGPGTRLTVT.

J is TRBJ2-3 and V is TRBV18, with 9 bases fitting TRBD2. Germline lookup yields CDR1 KGHSH and CDR2 LQKENI. CDR3 length equals 13 residues. After removal of 2 bases from V and 12 bases from J, the junction contained 6 bases not matched to a gene. The CDR3, as DNA: TGTGCCAGCTCACCAATTAGCGGGGGTTCTCAGTATTTT. It encodes CASSPISGGSQYF.

This clone has only a few counts. V usage is TRBV18 and J usage is TRBJ1-1, with D unresolved. Trimming shortened V by 2 bases and J by 1 base, and 5 bases separated the two germline ends. There are 13 residues in the CDR3. The germline CDR1 and CDR2 sequences are KGHSH and LQKENI. CDR3 nucleotides: TGTGCCAGCTCACCAAGCCAGAACACTGAAGCTTTCTTT. Its protein is CASSPSQNTEAFF. Full variable domain (missing parts from reference TRBV18 and TRBJ1-1): NAGVMQNPRHLVRRRGQEARLRCSPMKGHSHVYWYRQLPEEGLKFMVYLQKENIIDESGMPKERFSAEFPKEGPSILRIQQVVRGDSAAYFCASSPSQNTEAFFGQGTRLTVV.

This rearrangement joins TRBV7-3 to TRBJ2-1, with no clear D. Germline loops: CDR1 SGHTA, CDR2 FQGTGA. V lost 4 bases to trimming and J lost 0 bases, with 7 bases between them. This CDR3 region has 14 residues. Here the CDR3 DNA reads TGTGCCAGCAGCTCGGGTAGCTCCTACAATGAGCAGTTCTTC. Amino acids: CASSSGSSYNEQFF. Drawing the rest from reference TRBV7-3 and TRBJ2-1, the complete variable domain is GAGVSQTPSNKVTEKGKYVELRCDPISGHTALYWYRQSLGQGPEFLIYFQGTGAADDSGLPNDRFFAVRPEGSVSTLKIQRTERGDSAVYLCASSSGSSYNEQFFGPGTRLTVL.

This sequence joins TRBV5-6 and TRBJ2-1; 10 bases align to TRBD2. Germline CDR1 reads SGHDT; CDR2 reads YYEEEE. The CDR3 sequence is 16 residues long. V trimming: 0 bases; J trimming: 8 bases; junction bases outside the gene matches: 8. Here the CDR3 reads CASSLGLAGVLDEQFF. DNA for the CDR3: TGTGCCAGCAGCTTGGGTCTAGCGGGAGTGTTGGATGAGCAGTTCTTC. The whole variable domain, filled in from reference TRBV5-6 and TRBJ2-1, reads DAGVTQSPTHLIKTRGQQVTLRCSPKSGHDTVSWYQQALGQGPQFIFQYYEEEERQRGNFPDRFSGHQFPNYSSELNVNALLLGDSALYLCASSLGLAGVLDEQFFGPGTRLTVL.